This TCR beta chain was sequenced in a study of blood T cell repertoires in COVID-19. At the level of the study: Whether acute or convalescent, the COVID-19 samples came from the United States, Italy and Spain. T cells, B-cell-depleted T cells, or PBMCs provided the cDNA or gDNA that served as material.

This CDR3 has 16 residues. Losses at the gene ends were 5 bases for V and 4 bases for J; bases not matched to a gene: 11. From germline, CDR1 is LGHNA and CDR2 YNFKEQ. Original data processing: Amplification of reference gene primers provided the estimated nucleated cell counts. Repertoires were generated with immunoSEQ multiplex PCR, while TCRdb's copy carries only in-frame clones and drops some. The V and J calls and clone size were taken over from that table, and D and trimming were inferred from the DNA. This sample has 150,000 to 200,000 clones, with roughly four fifths found just once. The chain links TRBV4-2 to TRBJ2-3; 8 bases map to TRBD2. The source material was peripheral blood. The sequence was collected from a man aged 60-69 years with active or convalescent COVID-19. The CDR3 loop is CASSSSGGGPPDTQYF. The CDR3 DNA reads TGTGCCAGCAGCTCATCCGGGGGGGGGCCCCCAGATACGCAGTATTTT.